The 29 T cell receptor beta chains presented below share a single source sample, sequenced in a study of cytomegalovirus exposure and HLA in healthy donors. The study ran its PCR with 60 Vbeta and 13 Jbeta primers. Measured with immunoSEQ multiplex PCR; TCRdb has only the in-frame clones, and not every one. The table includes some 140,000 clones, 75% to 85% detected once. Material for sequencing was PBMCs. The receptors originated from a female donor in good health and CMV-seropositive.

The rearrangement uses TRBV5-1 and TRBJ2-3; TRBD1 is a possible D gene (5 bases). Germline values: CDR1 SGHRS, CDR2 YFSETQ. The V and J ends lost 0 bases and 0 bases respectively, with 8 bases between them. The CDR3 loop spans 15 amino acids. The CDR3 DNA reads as TGCGCCAGCAGCTTGGGACAGATCAGCACAGATACGCAGTATTTT. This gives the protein CASSLGQISTDTQYF.

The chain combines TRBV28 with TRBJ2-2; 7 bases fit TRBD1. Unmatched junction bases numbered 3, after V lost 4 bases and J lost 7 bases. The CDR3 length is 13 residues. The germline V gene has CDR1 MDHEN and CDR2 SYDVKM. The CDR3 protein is CASSSTGVGELFF. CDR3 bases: TGTGCCAGCAGTTCAACAGGGGTCGGGGAGCTGTTTTTT.

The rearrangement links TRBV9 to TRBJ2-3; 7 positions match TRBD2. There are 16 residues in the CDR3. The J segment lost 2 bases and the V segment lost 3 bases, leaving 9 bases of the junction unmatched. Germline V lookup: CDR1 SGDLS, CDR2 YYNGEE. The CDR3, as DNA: TGTGCCAGCAGCGCAGGCCGGACTAGGGACACAGATACGCAGTATTTT. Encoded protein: CASSAGRTRDTDTQYF.

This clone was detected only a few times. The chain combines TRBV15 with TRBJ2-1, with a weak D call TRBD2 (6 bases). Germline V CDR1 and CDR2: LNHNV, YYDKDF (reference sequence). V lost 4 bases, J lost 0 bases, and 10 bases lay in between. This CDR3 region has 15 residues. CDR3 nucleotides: TGTGCCACCAGCATTAAAGCGGGCTCCTACAATGAGCAGTTCTTC. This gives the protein CATSIKAGSYNEQFF.

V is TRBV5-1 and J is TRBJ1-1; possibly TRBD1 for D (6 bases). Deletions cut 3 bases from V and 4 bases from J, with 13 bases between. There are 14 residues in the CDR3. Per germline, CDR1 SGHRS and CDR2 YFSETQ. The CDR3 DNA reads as TGCGCCAGCAGCTCCGAAGGGGGGGCCACTGAAGCTTTCTTT. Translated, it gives CASSSEGGATEAFF.

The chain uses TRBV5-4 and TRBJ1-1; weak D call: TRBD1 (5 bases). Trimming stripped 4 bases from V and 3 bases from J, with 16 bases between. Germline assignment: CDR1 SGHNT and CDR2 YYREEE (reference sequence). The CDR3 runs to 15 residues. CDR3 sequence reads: CASSAPGREHTEAFF. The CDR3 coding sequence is TGTGCCAGCAGCGCTCCAGGGAGGGAGCACACTGAAGCTTTCTTT.

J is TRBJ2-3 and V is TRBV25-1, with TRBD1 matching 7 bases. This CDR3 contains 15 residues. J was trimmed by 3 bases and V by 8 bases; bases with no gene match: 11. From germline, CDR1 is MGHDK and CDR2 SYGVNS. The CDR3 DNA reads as TGTGCCAGCTCCCCACTCGACAGGGATACAGATACGCAGTATTTT. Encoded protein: CASSPLDRDTDTQYF.

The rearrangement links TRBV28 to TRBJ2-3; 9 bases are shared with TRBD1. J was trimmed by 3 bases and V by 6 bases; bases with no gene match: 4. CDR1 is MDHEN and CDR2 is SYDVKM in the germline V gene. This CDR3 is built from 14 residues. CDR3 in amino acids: CASRGQGDTDTQYF. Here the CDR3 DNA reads TGTGCCAGCAGGGGACAGGGAGATACAGATACGCAGTATTTT.

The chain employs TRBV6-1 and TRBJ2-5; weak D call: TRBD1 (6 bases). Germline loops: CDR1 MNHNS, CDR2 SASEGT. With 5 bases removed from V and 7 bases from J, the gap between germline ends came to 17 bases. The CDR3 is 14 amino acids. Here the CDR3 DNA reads TGTGCCAGCAGTCTACTCAGGGGAGTCGGGACCCAGTACTTC. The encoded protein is CASSLLRGVGTQYF.

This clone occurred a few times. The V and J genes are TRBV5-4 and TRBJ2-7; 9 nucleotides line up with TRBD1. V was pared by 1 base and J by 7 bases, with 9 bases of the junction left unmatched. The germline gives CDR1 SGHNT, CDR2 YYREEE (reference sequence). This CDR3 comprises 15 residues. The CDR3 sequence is CASSLYTGGYVEQYF. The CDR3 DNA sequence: TGTGCCAGCAGCTTGTACACAGGGGGCTACGTAGAGCAGTACTTC.

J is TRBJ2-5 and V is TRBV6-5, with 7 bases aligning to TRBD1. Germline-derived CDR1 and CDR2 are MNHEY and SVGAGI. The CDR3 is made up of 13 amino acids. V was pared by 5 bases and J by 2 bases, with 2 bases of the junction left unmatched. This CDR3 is CASSRDRQETQYF. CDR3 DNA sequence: TGTGCCAGCAGTCGGGACAGACAAGAGACCCAGTACTTC.

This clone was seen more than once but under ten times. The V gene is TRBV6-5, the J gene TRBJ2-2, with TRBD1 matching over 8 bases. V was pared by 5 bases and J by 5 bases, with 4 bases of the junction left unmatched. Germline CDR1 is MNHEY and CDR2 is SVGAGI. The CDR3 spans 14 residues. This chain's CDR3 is CASSKTGDTGELFF. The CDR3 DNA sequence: TGTGCCAGCAGTAAGACAGGGGATACCGGGGAGCTGTTTTTT.

In DNA, the CDR3 is TGTGCCAGCCGCCTCCTGACAGGGAGAAACACTGAAGCTTTCTTT. Amino acids: CASRLLTGRNTEAFF. This chain connects TRBV19 to TRBJ1-1, with 7 bases that match TRBD1. Germline V gene sequence: CDR1 LNHDA, CDR2 SQIVND (reference sequence). The CDR3 has 15 residues. V lost 9 bases and J lost 2; bases outside the gene matches: 12. Filled out from reference TRBV19 and TRBJ1-1, the complete variable domain reads DGGITQSPKYLFRKEGQNVTLSCEQNLNHDAMYWYRQDPGQGLRLIYYSQIVNDFQKGDIAEGYSVSREKKESFPLTVTSAQKNPTAFYLCASRLLTGRNTEAFFGQGTRLTVV.

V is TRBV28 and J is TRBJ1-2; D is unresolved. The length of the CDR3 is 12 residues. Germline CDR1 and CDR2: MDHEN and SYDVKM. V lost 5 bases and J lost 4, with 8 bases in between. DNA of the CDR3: TGTGCCAGCAGTCCTCTCCTCTATGGCTACACCTTC. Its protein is CASSPLLYGYTF.

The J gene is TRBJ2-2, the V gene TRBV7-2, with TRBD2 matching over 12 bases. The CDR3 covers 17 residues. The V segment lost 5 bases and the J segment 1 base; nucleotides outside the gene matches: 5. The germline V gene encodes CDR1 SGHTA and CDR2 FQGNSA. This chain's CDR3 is CASSPRTSGVNTGELFF. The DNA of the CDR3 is TGTGCCAGCAGCCCCCGGACTAGCGGGGTGAACACCGGGGAGCTGTTTTTT.

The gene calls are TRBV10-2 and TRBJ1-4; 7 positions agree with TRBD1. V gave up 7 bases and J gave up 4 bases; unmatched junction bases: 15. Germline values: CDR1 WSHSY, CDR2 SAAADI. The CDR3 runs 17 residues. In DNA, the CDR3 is TGCGCCAGCAAGAAGACTTCTACCGGGACAGTTAATGAAAAACTGTTTTTT. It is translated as CASKKTSTGTVNEKLFF.

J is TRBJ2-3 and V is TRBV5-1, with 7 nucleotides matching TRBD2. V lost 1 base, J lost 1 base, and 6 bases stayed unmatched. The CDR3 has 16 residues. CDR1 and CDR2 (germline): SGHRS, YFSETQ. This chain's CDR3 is CASSLTSAGRTDTQYF. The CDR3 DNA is TGCGCCAGCAGCTTGACTAGCGCGGGACGCACAGATACGCAGTATTTT.

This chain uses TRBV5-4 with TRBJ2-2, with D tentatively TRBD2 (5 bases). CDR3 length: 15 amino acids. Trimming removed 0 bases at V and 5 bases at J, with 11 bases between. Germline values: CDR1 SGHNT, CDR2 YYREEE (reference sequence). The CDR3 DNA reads TGTGCCAGCAGCTTGGGCGGAGGACGAACCGGGGAGCTGTTTTTT. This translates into CASSLGGGRTGELFF.

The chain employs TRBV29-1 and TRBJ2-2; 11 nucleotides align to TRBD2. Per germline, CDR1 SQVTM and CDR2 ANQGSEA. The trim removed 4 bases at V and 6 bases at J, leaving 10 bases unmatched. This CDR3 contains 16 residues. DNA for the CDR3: TGCAGCGTTGGACTAGCGGGAATGACCGGCGCCGGGGAGCTGTTTTTT. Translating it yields CSVGLAGMTGAGELFF.

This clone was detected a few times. The CDR3 loop is CSVEAGGSYEQYF. CDR3 coding DNA: TGCAGCGTTGAAGCGGGGGGTTCCTACGAGCAGTACTTC. V and J are TRBV29-1 and TRBJ2-7; TRBD2 agrees at 7 bases. Germline values: CDR1 SQVTM, CDR2 ANQGSEA. This CDR3 is 13 amino acids long. The ends lost 1 base at V and 1 base at J; junction bases unmatched: 1.

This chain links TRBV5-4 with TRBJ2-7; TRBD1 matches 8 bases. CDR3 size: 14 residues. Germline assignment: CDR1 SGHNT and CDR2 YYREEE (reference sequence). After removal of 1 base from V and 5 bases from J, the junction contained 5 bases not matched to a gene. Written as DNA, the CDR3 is TGTGCCAGCAGCTTGTCACAGGGGGGACACGAGCAGTACTTC. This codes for CASSLSQGGHEQYF.

CDR3 protein: CASSLFRGGNGYTF. The DNA of the CDR3 is TGTGCCAGCAGTTTGTTTCGGGGGGGGAATGGCTACACCTTC. The J gene is TRBJ1-2, the V gene TRBV28; a possible D gene is TRBD1 (5 bases). CDR1 and CDR2 from the germline V gene are MDHEN and SYDVKM. CDR3 length: 14 amino acids. The V end was cut by 3 bases, the J end by 6 bases, with 14 bases between.

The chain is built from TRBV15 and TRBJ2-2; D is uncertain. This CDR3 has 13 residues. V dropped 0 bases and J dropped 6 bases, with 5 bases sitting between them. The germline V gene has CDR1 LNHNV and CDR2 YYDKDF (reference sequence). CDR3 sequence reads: CATSREEAGELFF. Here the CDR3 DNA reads TGTGCCACCAGCAGAGAAGAGGCCGGGGAGCTGTTTTTT.

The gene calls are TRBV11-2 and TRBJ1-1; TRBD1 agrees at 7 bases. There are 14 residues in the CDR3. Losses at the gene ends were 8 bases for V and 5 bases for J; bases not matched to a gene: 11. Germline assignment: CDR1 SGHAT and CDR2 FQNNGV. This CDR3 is CASGPRQGNTEAFF. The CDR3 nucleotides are TGTGCCAGCGGACCCCGACAGGGAAATACTGAAGCTTTCTTT.

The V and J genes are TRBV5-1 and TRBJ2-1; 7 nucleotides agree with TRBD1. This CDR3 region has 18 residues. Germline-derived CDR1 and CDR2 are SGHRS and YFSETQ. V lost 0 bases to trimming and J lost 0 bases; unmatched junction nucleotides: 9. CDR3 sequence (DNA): TGCGCCAGCAGCTTGGGGGGAGACAGGGTCCTCTCCTACAATGAGCAGTTCTTC. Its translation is CASSLGGDRVLSYNEQFF.

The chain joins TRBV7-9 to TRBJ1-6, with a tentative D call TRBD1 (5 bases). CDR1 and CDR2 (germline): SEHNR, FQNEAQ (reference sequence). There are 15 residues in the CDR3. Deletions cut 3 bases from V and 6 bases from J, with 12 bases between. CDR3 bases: TGTGCCAGCAGCTTTTCCAGGGAGGTTAATTCACCCCTCCACTTT. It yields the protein CASSFSREVNSPLHF.

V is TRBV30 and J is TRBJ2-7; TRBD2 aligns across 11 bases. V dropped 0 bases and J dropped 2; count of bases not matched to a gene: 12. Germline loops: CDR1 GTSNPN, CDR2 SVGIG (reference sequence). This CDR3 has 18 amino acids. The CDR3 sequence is CAWSVRTSGRGGAYEQYF. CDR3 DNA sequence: TGTGCCTGGAGTGTACGAACTAGCGGGAGAGGGGGGGCCTACGAGCAGTACTTC.

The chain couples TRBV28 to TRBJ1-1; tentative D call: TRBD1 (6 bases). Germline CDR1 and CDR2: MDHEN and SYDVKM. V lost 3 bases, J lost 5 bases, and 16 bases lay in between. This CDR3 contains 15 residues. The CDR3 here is CASSFHSTGGTEAFF. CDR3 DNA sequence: TGTGCCAGCAGTTTCCACTCGACAGGAGGTACTGAAGCTTTCTTT.

CDR3 DNA: TGTGCCAGCAGTGAGCCTAGCACCGGGGCCGGGGAGCTGTTTTTT. Protein: CASSEPSTGAGELFF. The chain joins TRBV2 to TRBJ2-2, with D perhaps matching TRBD2 (5 bases). The CDR3 totals 15 residues. Trimming pared 3 bases from V and 6 bases from J, leaving 14 bases between. Germline values: CDR1 SNHLY, CDR2 FYNNEI.